The 25 T cell receptor beta chains below were found in one sample sequenced in a study of CD8+ T cells in alopecia areata. The sequencing template was cDNA reverse transcribed from extracted RNA. Only in-frame clones appear in the TCRdb table, and some are missing; sequencing was by immunoSEQ multiplex PCR. Among a few hundred thousand clones listed, roughly 69% were seen once. This sample comprised CD4+ T cells sorted from blood, obtained at week 0. These receptors came from a human donor with alopecia areata.

This CDR3 reads CASSRSMTGNTGELFF. DNA for the CDR3: TGTGCCAGCTCCCGGTCGATGACAGGGAACACCGGGGAGCTGTTTTTT. The gene calls are TRBV18 and TRBJ2-2, with D tentatively TRBD1 (6 bases). The V and J ends lost 6 bases and 1 base respectively, with 15 bases between them. The CDR3 totals 16 residues. The V gene's germline CDR1 is KGHSH and CDR2 LQKENI. The variable domain in full, with the rest retrieved from reference TRBV18 and TRBJ2-2, is NAGVMQNPRHLVRRRGQEARLRCSPMKGHSHVYWYRQLPEEGLKFMVYLQKENIIDESGMPKERFSAEFPKEGPSILRIQQVVRGDSAAYFCASSRSMTGNTGELFFGEGSRLTVL.

This clone showed up just a few times. V usage is TRBV2 and J usage is TRBJ2-4; no definite D call. The CDR3 consists of 12 residues. Germline V gene data show CDR1 as SNHLY and CDR2 as FYNNEI. Trimming took off 1 base at V and 5 bases at J, with 3 bases between the two ends. CDR3 coding DNA: TGTGCCAGCAGTGAAGGAGAAAACATTCAGTACTTC. This codes for CASSEGENIQYF.

The gene calls are TRBV5-8 and TRBJ1-5; D is ambiguous. The CDR3 loop spans 12 amino acids. In germline, CDR1 is SGHTS, CDR2 YDEGEE. The V and J ends lost 2 bases and 6 bases respectively, with 6 bases between them. CDR3 DNA: TGTGCCAGCAGCTTCACCGGTCAGCCCCAGCATTTT. This translates into CASSFTGQPQHF. Together with reference TRBV5-8 and TRBJ1-5, the CDR3 gives the full variable domain: EAGVTQSPTHLIKTRGQQATLRCSPISGHTSVYWYQQALGLGLQFLLWYDEGEERNRGNFPPRFSGRQFPNYSSELNVNALELEDSALYLCASSFTGQPQHFGDGTRLSIL.

This chain joins TRBV27 and TRBJ1-6; 8 bases are a match to TRBD1. V lost 6 bases, J lost 8 bases, and 6 bases stayed unmatched. This CDR3 is 14 amino acids long. Germline CDR1 MNHEY, CDR2 SMNVEV (reference sequence). The CDR3 DNA sequence: TGTGCCAGCAGACGCGGGACAGGTCATTCACCCCTCCACTTT. Translated, it gives CASRRGTGHSPLHF.

The chain employs TRBV6-1 and TRBJ2-4; 8 positions match TRBD1. Trimming cost V 5 bases and J 0 bases; bases outside gene matches: 6. The CDR3 sequence is 16 residues long. Germline CDR1 is MNHNS and CDR2 is SASEGT. The CDR3 region has the DNA TGTGCCAGCAGTCAAGGGACAGGTGGAGCCAAAAACATTCAGTACTTC. It yields the protein CASSQGTGGAKNIQYF.

The V gene is TRBV29-1, the J gene TRBJ1-2; possible D gene TRBD1, 5 bases. This CDR3 contains 14 residues. Germline values: CDR1 SQVTM, CDR2 ANQGSEA. V lost 3 bases to trimming and J lost 4 bases, with 15 bases between them. For the CDR3, the DNA is TGCAGCGTTGAGGCGGGGGGACGGGGCTATGGCTACACCTTC. Translated, it gives CSVEAGGRGYGYTF.

This chain connects TRBV30 to TRBJ1-2, with 10 nucleotides matching TRBD1. The CDR3 runs to 13 residues. Per the germline V gene, CDR1 is GTSNPN and CDR2 is SVGIG (reference sequence). With V trimmed by 2 bases and J by 8 bases, 5 bases remained unmatched. The CDR3 protein is CAWSRDRGFGYTF. The DNA for the CDR3 is TGTGCCTGGAGTCGGGACAGGGGTTTCGGCTACACCTTC.

V gene TRBV30 combines with J gene TRBJ1-5; no clear D gene. This CDR3 region has 13 residues. Germline V gene lookup returns CDR1 GTSNPN and CDR2 SVGIG (reference sequence). V lost 1 base and J 3 bases, leaving 7 bases between the germline ends. Written as DNA, the CDR3 is TGTGCCTGGAGTGGAGAGGACAATCAGCCCCAGCATTTT. Its translation: CAWSGEDNQPQHF.

The chain has TRBV4-1 and TRBJ2-7, with D hard to call. With 1 base removed from V and 3 bases from J, the gap between germline ends came to 7 bases. This CDR3 is built from 13 residues. Germline values: CDR1 MGHRA, CDR2 YSYEKL. The CDR3 sequence: CASSQGTGYEQYF. CDR3 DNA: TGCGCCAGCAGCCAAGGAACGGGCTACGAGCAGTACTTC.

The chain uses TRBV4-2 and TRBJ1-5, with D hard to call. The germline CDR1 and CDR2 sequences are LGHNA and YNFKEQ. Trimming removed 0 bases at V and 7 bases at J, with 13 bases between. The CDR3 is 15 residues long. The CDR3 sequence: CASSQEAGMEQPQHF. The DNA of the CDR3 is TGTGCCAGCAGCCAAGAGGCGGGAATGGAGCAGCCCCAGCATTTT.

The chain employs TRBV5-1 and TRBJ1-4; tentative D call: TRBD1 (5 bases). This CDR3 comprises 14 residues. Germline CDR1 SGHRS, CDR2 YFSETQ. V lost 4 bases, J lost 6 bases, and 13 bases lay in between. In DNA, the CDR3 is TGCGCCAGCAGCGAACCCGGGACGGATGAAAAACTGTTTTTT. Residues: CASSEPGTDEKLFF.

The CDR3 loop reads CASSVSIGGGGTGELFF. CDR3 bases: TGTGCCAGCAGTGTCTCAATAGGGGGCGGAGGCACCGGGGAGCTGTTTTTT. The V gene is TRBV25-1, the J gene TRBJ2-2, with TRBD1 matching over 7 bases. The V and J ends lost 4 bases and 4 bases, in that order; junction bases with no gene match: 12. Per the germline V gene, CDR1 is MGHDK and CDR2 is SYGVNS. This CDR3 has 17 amino acids.

This clone was seen just once. The V gene is TRBV25-1, the J gene TRBJ1-1, with D unresolved. The CDR3 is 12 amino acids. Germline CDR1 reads MGHDK; CDR2 reads SYGVNS. Trimming left V 6 bases short and J 5 bases short, with 10 bases between. CDR3 DNA sequence: TGTGCCAGCAGAAAGGGTTTGACTGAAGCTTTCTTT. Its protein is CASRKGLTEAFF.

V and J are TRBV4-2 and TRBJ2-6, with 8 bases aligning to TRBD1. Germline V gene data show CDR1 as LGHNA and CDR2 as YNFKEQ. The V and J ends lost 3 bases and 0 bases, in that order; junction bases with no gene match: 4. This CDR3 comprises 17 residues. CDR3 sequence: CASSHAGGFSGANVLTF. In DNA, the CDR3 is TGTGCCAGCAGCCACGCAGGGGGCTTCTCTGGGGCCAACGTCCTGACTTTC.

The V call is TRBV30, the J call TRBJ1-5; a possible D gene is TRBD1 (6 bases). V was trimmed by 3 bases and J by 0 bases, leaving 12 bases between them. The length of the CDR3 is 15 residues. From germline, CDR1 is GTSNPN and CDR2 SVGIG (reference sequence). The CDR3 region is CAWSPGDYSNQPQHF. CDR3 DNA: TGTGCCTGGAGCCCAGGGGACTATAGCAATCAGCCCCAGCATTTT.

This chain connects TRBV7-2 to TRBJ2-1, with TRBD2 identical over 14 bases. Germline assignment: CDR1 SGHTA and CDR2 FQGNSA. V was clipped by 2 bases and J by 4 bases; unmatched bases: 7. This CDR3 region has 18 residues. DNA of the CDR3: TGTGCCAGCAGCTTAAGAGCCGGGACTAGCGGGGGATACAATGAGCAGTTCTTC. Protein: CASSLRAGTSGGYNEQFF.

The chain couples TRBV6-6 to TRBJ2-1; TRBD1 aligns across 10 bases. CDR3 length: 14 amino acids. With 5 bases clipped from V and 7 bases from J, the junction kept 5 bases outside the gene matches. Germline loops: CDR1 MNHNY, CDR2 SVGAGI (reference sequence). The CDR3 sequence: CASSRDRGRNEQFF. The CDR3 bases are TGTGCCAGCAGTCGGGACAGGGGTCGGAATGAGCAGTTCTTC.

A few counts support this clone. The chain carries TRBV7-2 and TRBJ2-7; D is perhaps TRBD1 or TRBD2 (5 bases each). The CDR3 is made up of 16 amino acids. CDR1 SGHTA and CDR2 FQGNSA come from the germline V gene. The V gene lost 4 bases and the J gene lost 0 bases, with 16 bases spanning the gap. Here the CDR3 reads CASSSRAGTASYEQYF. Written as DNA, the CDR3 is TGTGCCAGCAGCTCCAGAGCCGGGACGGCCTCCTACGAGCAGTACTTC.

This chain connects TRBV9 to TRBJ2-5; no definite D call. The CDR3 is 12 amino acids. In germline, CDR1 is SGDLS, CDR2 YYNGEE. V was clipped by 0 bases and J by 5 bases, with 5 bases between them. This CDR3 reads CASSVAFETQYF. The CDR3 DNA sequence: TGTGCCAGCAGCGTAGCCTTCGAGACCCAGTACTTC. The full variable domain, rest sourced from reference TRBV9 and TRBJ2-5, is DSGVTQTPKHLITATGQRVTLRCSPRSGDLSVYWYQQSLDQGLQFLIQYYNGEERAKGNILERFSAQQFPDLHSELNLSSLELGDSALYFCASSVAFETQYFGPGTRLLVL.

The V and J genes are TRBV15 and TRBJ2-6, with D perhaps being TRBD1 or TRBD2 (6 bases each). The CDR3 sequence is 18 residues long. V lost 6 bases and J 0 bases, leaving 18 bases between the germline ends. Looked up from germline, CDR1 is LNHNV and CDR2 is YYDKDF (reference sequence). The CDR3 sequence: CATRGGPGSSSGANVLTF. CDR3 DNA sequence: TGTGCCACCAGAGGGGGGCCGGGGTCGAGCTCTGGGGCCAACGTCCTGACTTTC.

The genes are TRBV29-1 and TRBJ1-2; 7 bases match TRBD1. Germline trimming cut 7 bases from V and 4 bases from J; bases unmatched to any gene: 15. This CDR3 contains 15 residues. Looked up from germline, CDR1 is SQVTM and CDR2 is ANQGSEA. CDR3 bases: TGCAGCGCCACCCTCAGGGGGTCTGGGGGCTATGGCTACACCTTC. Encoded protein: CSATLRGSGGYGYTF.

J is TRBJ1-2 and V is TRBV4-2; the D gene is possibly TRBD1 (5 bases). This CDR3 is built from 15 residues. The germline V and J ends were trimmed by 0 bases and 4 bases, with 12 bases remaining between them. Germline CDR1 reads LGHNA; CDR2 reads YNFKEQ. The CDR3 is CASSQEATGFYGYTF. Here the CDR3 DNA reads TGTGCCAGCAGCCAAGAGGCCACAGGATTCTATGGCTACACCTTC.

The J gene is TRBJ2-5, the V gene TRBV2; D tentatively reads TRBD1 or TRBD2 (5 bases each). The CDR3 is 13 amino acids. Germline loops: CDR1 SNHLY, CDR2 FYNNEI. V shed 4 bases and J shed 5 bases, with 11 bases lying between them. The CDR3 nucleotides are TGTGCCAGCAGTGCGGGGACGGGGGAGACCCAGTACTTC. Residues: CASSAGTGETQYF.

The rearrangement uses TRBV15 and TRBJ2-5; perhaps D is TRBD1 or TRBD2 (6 bases each). CDR3 size: 16 residues. Germline CDR1 is LNHNV and CDR2 is YYDKDF (reference sequence). The ends were cut back, 0 bases at V and 2 bases at J, with 13 bases in the middle. CDR3 DNA sequence: TGTGCCACCAGCAGAGAAGGGGGGATTGGGCAAGAGACCCAGTACTTC. This codes for CATSREGGIGQETQYF.

The gene calls are TRBV7-8 and TRBJ2-5; D is uncertain. Deletions cut 4 bases from V and 5 bases from J, with 17 bases between. The CDR3 runs to 15 residues. Germline CDR1 reads SGHVS; CDR2 reads FQNEAQ. The CDR3 bases are TGTGCCAGCAGCTACAGAATACGGATTGGCGAGACCCAGTACTTC. It translates to CASSYRIRIGETQYF.